This passage covers 8 T cell receptor beta chains from one sample sequenced in a study of T cell clonotyping in hematopoietic cell transplantation listed by TCRdb under 2021. This specimen's time point label, per the study, means: recipient sample about 28 days before transplant, after cytoreduction. The receptor library was made with the immunoSEQ multiplex PCR assay. Entries here come from immuneACCESS through TCRdb and include only in-frame sequences with V and J called. Some clones fail to appear in such tables; in the studies checked, an unresolved V gene covers under half of the shortfall, and the cause of the remainder is unknown. This sample has some 76,000 clones in its table, and about 96% of those were observed once. The leading ten clones occupy 1.5% to 2% of the sample. The material was peripheral blood mononuclear cells, obtained before stem cell transplant. The receptor set was obtained from a woman between 45 and 65 years old with acute myeloid leukemia. Some clones in this sample may be carry-over from other donors' samples.

The rearrangement joins TRBV21-1 to TRBJ1-2. TRBV21-1 is a documented pseudogene. The CDR3 sequence is 10 residues long. DNA for the CDR3: TGTGCCAGCGACCCCTATGGCTACACCTTC. Translation gives CASDPYGYTF.

The chain employs TRBV30 and TRBJ1-5; possibly TRBD1 for D (6 bases). CDR3 length: 13 amino acids. Deletions cut 1 base from V and 7 bases from J, with 11 bases between. Germline V gene data show CDR1 as GTSNPN and CDR2 as SVGIG (reference sequence). The CDR3 DNA reads as TGTGCCTGGAGTGCCAGGGGAGGACAGCCCCAGCATTTT. Translation gives CAWSARGGQPQHF.

The chain employs TRBV30 and TRBJ1-1, with D perhaps TRBD1 (5 bases). The CDR3 length is 14 residues. Germline lookup yields CDR1 GTSNPN and CDR2 SVGIG (reference sequence). Trimming took off 2 bases at V and 1 base at J, with 11 bases between the two ends. This CDR3 is CAWSSRGGNTEAFF. As DNA, the CDR3 is TGTGCCTGGAGTAGTAGGGGAGGGAACACTGAAGCTTTCTTT. Drawing the rest from reference TRBV30 and TRBJ1-1, the complete variable domain is SQTIHQWPATLVQPVGSPLSLECTVEGTSNPNLYWYRQAAGRGLQLLFYSVGIGQISSEVPQNLSASRPQDRQFILSSKKLLLSDSGFYLCAWSSRGGNTEAFFGQGTRLTVV.

V and J are TRBV30 and TRBJ1-2, with a tentative D call TRBD1 (5 bases). There are 24 residues in the CDR3. Germline V gene lookup returns CDR1 GTSNPN and CDR2 SVGIG (reference sequence). V was pared by 2 bases and J by 1 base, with 41 bases between. The DNA of the CDR3 is TGTGCCTGGAGTCCACACAAAATAACTACTTCATCGACAGCTGTCTCTTCCCATAACTATGGCTACACCTTC. This gives the protein CAWSPHKITTSSTAVSSHNYGYTF.

The chain links TRBV14 to TRBJ1-1; 8 bases map to TRBD1. Per the germline V gene, CDR1 is SGHDN and CDR2 is FVKESK. V was clipped by 3 bases and J by 5 bases; unmatched bases: 5. The CDR3 is 14 amino acids. The CDR3 nucleotides are TGTGCCAGCAGCCAGTGGACAGGGAGGACTGAAGCTTTCTTT. As protein: CASSQWTGRTEAFF.

The rearrangement links TRBV28 to TRBJ2-1; no reliable D call. The CDR3 is made up of 13 amino acids. V lost 5 bases, J lost 9 bases, and 14 bases lay in between. The germline V gene encodes CDR1 MDHEN and CDR2 SYDVKM. The chain's CDR3 is CASSPSHFGEQFF. In DNA, the CDR3 is TGTGCCAGCAGTCCCAGTCACTTCGGTGAGCAGTTCTTC.

This clone was seen a single time. The chain has TRBV7-9 and TRBJ1-2, with D possibly being TRBD1 (5 bases). V lost 5 bases to trimming and J lost 3 bases, with 10 bases between them. CDR1 SEHNR and CDR2 FQNEAQ come from the germline V gene (reference sequence). The CDR3 loop spans 13 amino acids. The CDR3, as DNA: TGTGCCAGCAGCGTCGGGGCTGACTATGGCTACACCTTC. Translated, it gives CASSVGADYGYTF.

The rearrangement joins TRBV6-1 to TRBJ1-2, with 9 bases matching TRBD1. The germline CDR1 and CDR2 sequences are MNHNS and SASEGT. Unmatched junction bases numbered 5, after V lost 6 bases and J lost 6 bases. The CDR3 is made up of 13 amino acids. The CDR3 loop is CASRDRGPDGYTF. The CDR3 nucleotides read TGTGCCAGCAGGGACAGGGGCCCCGATGGCTACACCTTC.